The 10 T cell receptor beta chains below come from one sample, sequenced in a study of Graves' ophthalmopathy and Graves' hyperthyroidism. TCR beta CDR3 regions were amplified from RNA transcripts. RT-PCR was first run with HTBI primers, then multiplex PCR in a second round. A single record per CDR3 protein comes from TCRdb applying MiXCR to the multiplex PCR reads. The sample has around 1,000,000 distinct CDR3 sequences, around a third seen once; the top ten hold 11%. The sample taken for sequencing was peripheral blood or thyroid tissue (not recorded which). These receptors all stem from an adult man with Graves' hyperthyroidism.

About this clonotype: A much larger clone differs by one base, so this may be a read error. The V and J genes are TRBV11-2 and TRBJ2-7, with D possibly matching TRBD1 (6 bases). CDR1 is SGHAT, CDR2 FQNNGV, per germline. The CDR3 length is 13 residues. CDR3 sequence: CASTSGESGEQCF. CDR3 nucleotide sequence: TGTGCCAGCACCTCAGGGGAATCCGGCGAGCAGTGCTTC.

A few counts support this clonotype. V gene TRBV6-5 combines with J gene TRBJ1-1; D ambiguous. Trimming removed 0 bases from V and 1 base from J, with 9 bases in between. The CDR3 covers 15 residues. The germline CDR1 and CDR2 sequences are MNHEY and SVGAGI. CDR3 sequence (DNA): TGTGCCAGCAGTTACTCGAGGGCGGGGAACACTGAAGCTTTCTTT. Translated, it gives CASSYSRAGNTEAFF.

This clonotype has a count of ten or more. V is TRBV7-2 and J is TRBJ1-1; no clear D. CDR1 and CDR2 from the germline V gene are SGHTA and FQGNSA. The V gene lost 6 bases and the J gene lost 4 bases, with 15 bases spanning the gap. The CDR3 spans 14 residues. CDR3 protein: CASSRGTWSTEAFF. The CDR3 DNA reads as TGTGCCAGCAGTAGAGGAACATGGAGCACTGAAGCTTTCTTT. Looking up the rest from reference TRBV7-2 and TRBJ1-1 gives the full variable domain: GAGVSQSPSNKVTEKGKDVELRCDPISGHTALYWYRQSLGQGLEFLIYFQGNSAPDKSGLPSDRFSAERTGGSVSTLTIQRTQQEDSAVYLCASSRGTWSTEAFFGQGTRLTVV.

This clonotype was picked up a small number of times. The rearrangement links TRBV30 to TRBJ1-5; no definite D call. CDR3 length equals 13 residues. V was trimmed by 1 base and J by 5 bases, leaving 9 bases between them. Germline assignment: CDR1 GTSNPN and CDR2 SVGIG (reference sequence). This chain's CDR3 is CAWSGQSDQPQHF. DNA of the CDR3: TGTGCCTGGAGTGGGCAATCGGATCAGCCCCAGCATTTT.

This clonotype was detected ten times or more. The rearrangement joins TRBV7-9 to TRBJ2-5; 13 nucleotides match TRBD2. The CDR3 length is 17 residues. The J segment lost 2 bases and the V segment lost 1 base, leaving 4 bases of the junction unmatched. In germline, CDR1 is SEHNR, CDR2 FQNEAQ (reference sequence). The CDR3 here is CASSLGTSGSDQETQYF. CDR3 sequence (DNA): TGTGCCAGCAGCTTAGGGACTAGCGGGAGTGATCAAGAGACCCAGTACTTC.

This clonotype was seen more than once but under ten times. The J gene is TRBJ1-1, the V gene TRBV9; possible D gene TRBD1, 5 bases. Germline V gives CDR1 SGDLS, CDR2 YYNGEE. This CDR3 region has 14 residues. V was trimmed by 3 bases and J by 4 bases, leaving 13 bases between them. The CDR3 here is CASSAGVRVTEAFF. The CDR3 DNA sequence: TGTGCCAGCAGCGCCGGCGTCAGGGTCACTGAAGCTTTCTTT.

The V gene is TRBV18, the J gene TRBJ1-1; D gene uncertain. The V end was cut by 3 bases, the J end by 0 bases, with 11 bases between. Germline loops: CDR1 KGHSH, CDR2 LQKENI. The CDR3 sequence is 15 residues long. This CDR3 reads CASSPIMPLNTEAFF. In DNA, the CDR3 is TGTGCCAGCTCACCGATAATGCCGTTGAACACTGAAGCTTTCTTT.

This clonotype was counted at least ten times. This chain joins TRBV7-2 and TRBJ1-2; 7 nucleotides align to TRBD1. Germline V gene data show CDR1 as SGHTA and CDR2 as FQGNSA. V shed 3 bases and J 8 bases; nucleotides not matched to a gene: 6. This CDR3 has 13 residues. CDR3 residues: CASSFDRAHGYTF. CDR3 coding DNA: TGTGCCAGCAGCTTTGACAGGGCTCACGGCTACACCTTC.

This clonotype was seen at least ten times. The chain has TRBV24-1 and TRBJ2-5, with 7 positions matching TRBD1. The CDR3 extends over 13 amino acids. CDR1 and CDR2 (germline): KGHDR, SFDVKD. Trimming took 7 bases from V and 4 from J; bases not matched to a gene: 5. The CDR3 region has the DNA TGTGCCACCAGGGCAGGGGGACGAGAGACCCAGTACTTC. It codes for CATRAGGRETQYF.

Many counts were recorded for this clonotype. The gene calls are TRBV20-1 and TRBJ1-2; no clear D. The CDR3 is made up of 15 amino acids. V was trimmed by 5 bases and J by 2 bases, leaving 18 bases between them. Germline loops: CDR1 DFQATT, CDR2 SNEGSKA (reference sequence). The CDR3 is CSAAPRTSGNYGYTF. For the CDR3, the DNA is TGCAGTGCTGCCCCCCGTACATCAGGCAACTATGGCTACACCTTC.